The rows below give T cell receptor beta chains drawn from one sample of a study of CD8+ T cells in alopecia areata. Generated by immunoSEQ multiplex PCR, the TCRdb table keeps only in-frame clones and is missing some. Counted here are 130,000 or so clones, 40% to 55% occurring once; the ten biggest clones make up roughly a tenth. Material for sequencing was NKG2D-low CD8+ T cells sorted from blood. Receptors originate from a human donor with alopecia areata. The CDR3 runs from the conserved cysteine through the conserved F or W.

>TRBJ2-3|TRBV29-1
CSVDGAGDPTDTQYF
>TRBJ2-5|TRBV7-2
CASSLGPGEETQYF
>TRBJ2-5|TRBV11-2
CASSLAGAVQETQYF
>TRBJ1-2|TRBV9
CASSVDGSAYGYTF
>TRBJ1-1|TRBV5-6
CASNPAGANSEAFF
>TRBJ2-1|TRBV27
CASSLQGLPYNEQFF
>TRBJ2-5|TRBV28
CASRSAMEPQIGETQYF
>TRBJ2-7|TRBV28
CASSSNRDFNEQYF
>TRBJ1-5|TRBV7-8
CASSFGQNQPQHF
>TRBJ1-1|TRBV29-1
CSVRSGQGGTEAFF
>TRBJ2-5|TRBV5-6
CASSSGPPGETQYF
>TRBJ2-2|TRBV29-1
CSVPTGGNTGELFF
>TRBJ2-7|TRBV27
CASSLSPRAKEQYF
>TRBJ2-1|TRBV29-1
CSVVSGLNAVEQFF
>TRBJ1-1|TRBV29-1
CSVENTEAFF
>TRBJ1-4|TRBV4-1
CASSQLDKKLFF
>TRBJ2-7|TRBV29-1
CSVEAGVDEQYF
>TRBJ1-5|TRBV28
CASNPGGGDQPQHF
>TRBJ2-2|TRBV7-3
CASSFTQGAGGELFF
>TRBJ2-2|TRBV29-1
CSVGLAESTGELFF
>TRBJ2-7|TRBV29-1
CSGTDPGQAGVYEQYF
>TRBJ1-1|TRBV27
CASSFTGGLNTEAFF
>TRBJ2-6|TRBV27
CASRGALSGANVLTF
>TRBJ1-2|TRBV30
CALLGTGDYGYTF
>TRBJ2-5|TRBV7-6
CASSLVGTEETQYF
>TRBJ2-2|TRBV19
CASSIGNGELFF
>TRBJ2-2|TRBV29-1
CSVRTSGSNTGELFF